Below are 23 T cell receptor beta chains sequenced from a single sample in a study of metastatic and nonmetastatic thyroid tumors. TCRdb re-analyzed the PCR reads through MiXCR. The table records roughly 28,000 clones, around 17% of them present only once. Prior to thyroid surgery, none of the patients had received any treatment. The specimen was blood. The receptors shown here come from a female donor with papillary thyroid cancer or a benign thyroid nodule (not recorded which). Some clones in this sample may be carry-over from other donors' samples.

This clone was seen at least ten times. The J gene is TRBJ1-2, the V gene TRBV2, with 9 bases fitting TRBD1. CDR3 length: 13 amino acids. In germline, CDR1 is SNHLY, CDR2 FYNNEI. J lost 3 bases, V lost 7 bases, and 3 bases had no gene match. The CDR3 reads CASTQGAYYGYTF. Here the CDR3 DNA reads TGTGCCAGCACACAGGGGGCTTACTATGGCTACACCTTC.

This clone was observed many times. This chain joins TRBV9 and TRBJ2-5; D might be TRBD2 (6 bases). The V and J ends lost 0 bases and 4 bases respectively, with 10 bases between them. This CDR3 spans 14 amino acids. CDR1 is SGDLS, CDR2 YYNGEE, per germline. CDR3 in DNA: TGTGCCAGCAGCGTAGACGGGAGACTAGAGACCCAGTACTTC. Protein product: CASSVDGRLETQYF.

This clone occurred many times. The genes are TRBV9 and TRBJ2-7, with D possibly being TRBD2 (6 bases). The V end was cut by 0 bases, the J end by 0 bases, with 13 bases between. The CDR3 sequence is 16 residues long. Germline V CDR1 and CDR2: SGDLS, YYNGEE. DNA for the CDR3: TGTGCCAGCAGCGTAGGAGGCGGGGCGGCCTCCTACGAGCAGTACTTC. Its protein product is CASSVGGGAASYEQYF. The variable domain in full, completed from reference TRBV9 and TRBJ2-7, reads DSGVTQTPKHLITATGQRVTLRCSPRSGDLSVYWYQQSLDQGLQFLIQYYNGEERAKGNILERFSAQQFPDLHSELNLSSLELGDSALYFCASSVGGGAASYEQYFGPGTRLTVT.

This chain uses TRBV7-2 with TRBJ2-3; no clear D gene. The CDR3 covers 16 residues. Germline CDR1 reads SGHTA; CDR2 reads FQGNSA. Trimming removed 0 bases at V and 0 bases at J, with 10 bases between. CDR3 DNA: TGTGCCAGCAGCTTAGCGCGAGGAAAAAGCACAGATACGCAGTATTTT. As protein: CASSLARGKSTDTQYF.

This clone occurred many times. The V and J genes are TRBV30 and TRBJ2-5; unclear D gene. The germline V gene has CDR1 GTSNPN and CDR2 SVGIG (reference sequence). V was pared by 2 bases and J by 5 bases, with 15 bases between. This CDR3 region has 14 residues. The CDR3 loop reads CAWSLRTRWETQYF. In DNA, the CDR3 is TGTGCCTGGAGTCTCCGGACCCGGTGGGAGACCCAGTACTTC.

This chain links TRBV5-5 with TRBJ1-1, with a weak D call TRBD1 (6 bases). The V end was cut by 0 bases, the J end by 6 bases, with 9 bases between. This CDR3 spans 13 amino acids. Germline V CDR1 and CDR2: SGHKS, YYEKEE (reference sequence). The CDR3 DNA reads TGTGCCAGCAGCTTGGAGGGGGACGCTGAAGCTTTCTTT. It codes for CASSLEGDAEAFF.

This clone has a count of ten or more. The chain is built from TRBV3-1 and TRBJ1-3; D not certain. The CDR3 totals 15 residues. CDR1 LGHDT and CDR2 YNNKEL come from the germline V gene (reference sequence). Trimming pared 1 base from V and 2 bases from J, leaving 9 bases between. As DNA, the CDR3 is TGTGCCAGCAGCCAAGGGTCTTGGCCTGGAAACACCATATATTTT. Translated: CASSQGSWPGNTIYF.

This clone was seen a few times. The chain is built from TRBV6-4 and TRBJ2-3, with D perhaps assigned TRBD1 or TRBD2 (6 bases each). This CDR3 has 15 residues. CDR1 MRHNA and CDR2 SNTAGT come from the germline V gene. Trimming cost V 3 bases and J 4 bases, with 14 bases left between them. CDR3 sequence (DNA): TGTGCCAGCAGTGAGTCGGGGGCCAGGGCAGATACGCAGTATTTT. It is translated as CASSESGARADTQYF.

This clone appeared many times. This chain links TRBV30 with TRBJ2-5; D unclear. V was shortened by 4 bases and J by 2 bases, with 2 bases between the two germline ends. CDR3 length equals 10 residues. The germline gives CDR1 GTSNPN, CDR2 SVGIG (reference sequence). The CDR3 DNA follows: TGTGCCTGGAAGCAAGAGACCCAGTACTTC. Its translation: CAWKQETQYF.

This clone was recorded at least ten times. V usage is TRBV7-8 and J usage is TRBJ2-3; 8 nucleotides match TRBD2. Germline V gene sequence: CDR1 SGHVS, CDR2 FQNEAQ. Trimming removed 5 bases from V and 1 base from J; junction bases left unmatched: 5. There are 15 residues in the CDR3. The DNA of the CDR3 is TGTGCCAGCAGCCGGAGCGGGAGAGGCACAGATACGCAGTATTTT. Translation gives CASSRSGRGTDTQYF.

By frequency in the sample, this clone is medium-sized (0.01 to 0.1%). This chain links TRBV4-1 with TRBJ1-5; D uncertain. Between the trimmed V and J ends, which lost 1 base and 8 bases, there was a span of 9 bases. Per germline, CDR1 MGHRA and CDR2 YSYEKL. The CDR3 is 13 residues long. In nucleotides, the CDR3 is TGCGCCAGCAGCCAAGCACCTAATGAGCCCCAGCATTTT. Translation: CASSQAPNEPQHF.

The rearrangement joins TRBV28 to TRBJ2-7; D may be TRBD2 (6 bases). This CDR3 comprises 16 residues. In germline, CDR1 is MDHEN, CDR2 SYDVKM. V was trimmed by 5 bases and J by 4 bases, leaving 21 bases between them. The CDR3, as DNA: TGTGCCAGCAGTGGGGGTGGTGGGGCGGGATATTACGAGCAGTACTTC. It codes for CASSGGGGAGYYEQYF.

The genes are TRBV7-2 and TRBJ2-3; 11 bases agree with TRBD2. Germline V gene lookup returns CDR1 SGHTA and CDR2 FQGNSA. The CDR3 extends over 15 amino acids. Losses at the gene ends were 5 bases for V and 3 bases for J; bases not matched to a gene: 4. In DNA form, the CDR3 reads TGTGCCAGCAGCGTTAGCGGGAGGGTTACAGATACGCAGTATTTT. Protein: CASSVSGRVTDTQYF.

A word on this clone: Germline and junction disagree at one end, which may indicate a read error. The chain links TRBV13 to TRBJ2-1; TRBD2 aligns across 8 bases. CDR1 is PRHDT, CDR2 FYEKMQ, per germline (reference sequence). The CDR3 runs 19 residues. This CDR3 reads CARSSHAGLARRTYNEQLF. The DNA of the CDR3 is TGTGCCAGAAGCTCCCATGCAGGACTAGCCCGACGGACCTACAATGAGCAGTTATTC.

There are a few counts of this clone. The chain couples TRBV10-2 to TRBJ2-7; TRBD1 is a possible D gene (7 bases). CDR3 length equals 15 residues. Trimming left V 2 bases short and J 3 bases short, with 14 bases between. Germline CDR1 WSHSY, CDR2 SAAADI. The CDR3 sequence is CASSELTGEDYEQYF. The CDR3 nucleotides are TGCGCCAGCAGTGAGCTAACAGGGGAGGACTACGAGCAGTACTTC.

On this clone: At one of its ends the junction is not consistent with the germline gene, which may arise from a read error. The rearrangement links TRBV12-3 or TRBV12-4 to TRBJ1-6, with D uncertain. The CDR3 totals 12 residues. CDR3 region: CASGLRNSPLNF. In DNA form, the CDR3 reads TGTGCCAGCGGTTTACGGAATTCACCCCTCAACTTT.

This clone was seen ten or more times. The chain joins TRBV20-1 to TRBJ2-4, with D maybe TRBD2 (6 bases). The CDR3 is 12 amino acids. The V end was cut by 0 bases, the J end by 7 bases, with 7 bases between. CDR1 is DFQATT and CDR2 is SNEGSKA in the germline V gene (reference sequence). The CDR3 region is CSAREGRNIQYF. The CDR3 region has the DNA TGCAGTGCTAGAGAGGGGAGGAACATTCAGTACTTC.

Many counts were recorded for this clone. The chain joins TRBV4-1 to TRBJ2-7; 8 bases are shared with TRBD1. From germline, CDR1 is MGHRA and CDR2 YSYEKL. V gave up 4 bases and J gave up 4 bases; unmatched junction bases: 6. CDR3 length equals 14 residues. Here the CDR3 DNA reads TGCGCCAGCAGCCCACGACAGGGGAATTACGAGCAGTACTTC. Translating it yields CASSPRQGNYEQYF.

This clone showed up just a few times. The chain recombines TRBV6-4 with TRBJ1-5; 8 nucleotides align to TRBD1. The CDR3 length is 23 residues. Trimming at V came to 8 bases and at J to 0 bases, leaving 30 bases not matched to a gene. The germline V gene has CDR1 MRHNA and CDR2 SNTAGT. The CDR3 spells CASQTGRGRLIVAGSHSNQPQHF. CDR3 DNA sequence: TGTGCCAGCCAGACGGGCAGGGGGCGCCTCATTGTTGCCGGATCCCATAGCAATCAGCCCCAGCATTTT.

This clone was counted many times. The CDR3: CASSSGYSNYGYTF. The CDR3 DNA is TGTGCCAGCAGTTCAGGGTACTCTAACTATGGCTACACCTTC. The chain carries TRBV27 and TRBJ1-2, with D perhaps matching TRBD1 (5 bases). The CDR3 length is 14 residues. CDR1 is MNHEY, CDR2 SMNVEV, per germline (reference sequence). V was trimmed by 4 bases and J by 0 bases, leaving 9 bases between them.

This clone came up many times. The chain has TRBV9 and TRBJ1-1; TRBD1 might be the D (5 bases). Germline CDR1 reads SGDLS; CDR2 reads YYNGEE. V lost 3 bases to trimming and J lost 5 bases, with 14 bases between them. The CDR3 covers 14 residues. This CDR3 is CASSGRDLGTEAFF. The CDR3 DNA is TGTGCCAGCAGCGGCCGGGACTTAGGTACTGAAGCTTTCTTT.

This clone was observed many times. CDR3 sequence reads: CASSPEGAKNIQYF. The CDR3, as DNA: TGTGCCAGCAGCCCAGAGGGGGCCAAAAACATTCAGTACTTC. The chain combines TRBV28 with TRBJ2-4; possibly TRBD1 or TRBD2 for D (5 bases each). Trimming stripped 6 bases from V and 1 base from J, with 10 bases between. Germline CDR1 MDHEN, CDR2 SYDVKM. This CDR3 spans 14 amino acids. The complete variable domain, with remaining parts taken from reference TRBV28 and TRBJ2-4, reads DVKVTQSSRYLVKRTGEKVFLECVQDMDHENMFWYRQDPGLGLRLIYFSYDVKMKEKGDIPEGYSVSREKKERFSLILESASTNQTSMYLCASSPEGAKNIQYFGAGTRLSVL.

Note on this clone: The CDR3 does not end in the conserved phenylalanine or tryptophan, so this is likely a read error. This chain joins TRBV12-3 or TRBV12-4 and TRBJ2-5; D gene unclear. Trimming removed 5 bases at V and 3 bases at J, with 16 bases between. This CDR3 region has 15 residues. CDR3 protein: CASSPLDRNEETQYL. CDR3 nucleotides: TGTGCCAGCAGTCCCTTAGACCGAAACGAAGAGACCCAGTACCTC.